The clone carrying this TCR beta chain was picked up a small number of times. The data derive from a study of T cell repertoires in cytomegalovirus infection. Study-level background: Through public TCR beta signatures, both CMV infection and matching HLA type were indicated.

In TCRdb, the reads were re-called with MiXCR into one record per CDR3 protein. The data contain a few hundred thousand distinct CDR3 sequences, roughly 10% of them singletons. Germline V gene sequence: CDR1 LNHNV, CDR2 YYDKDF (reference sequence). CDR3 size: 15 residues. The germline V and J ends were trimmed by 0 bases and 5 bases, with 14 bases remaining between them. Input material: PBMCs. The sequence came from a human donor in good health (CMV status not recorded). Some clones in this sample may be carry-over from other donors' samples. V is TRBV15 and J is TRBJ2-7; perhaps TRBD2 as D (6 bases). CDR3 protein: CATSREKAGLHEQYF. The CDR3 nucleotides read TGTGCCACCAGCAGAGAGAAAGCGGGTTTGCACGAGCAGTACTTC.